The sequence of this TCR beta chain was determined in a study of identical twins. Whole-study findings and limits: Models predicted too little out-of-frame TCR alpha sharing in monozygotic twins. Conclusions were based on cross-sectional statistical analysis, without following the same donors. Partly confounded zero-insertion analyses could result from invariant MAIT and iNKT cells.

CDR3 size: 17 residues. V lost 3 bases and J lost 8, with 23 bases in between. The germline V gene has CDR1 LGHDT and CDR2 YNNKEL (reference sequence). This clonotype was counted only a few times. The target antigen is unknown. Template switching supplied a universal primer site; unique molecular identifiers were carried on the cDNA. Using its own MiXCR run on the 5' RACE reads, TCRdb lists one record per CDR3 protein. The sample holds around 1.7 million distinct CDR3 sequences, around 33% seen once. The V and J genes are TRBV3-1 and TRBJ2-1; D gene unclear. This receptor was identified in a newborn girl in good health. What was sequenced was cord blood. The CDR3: CASSQMPWRGARHEQFF. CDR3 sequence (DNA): TGTGCCAGCAGCCAGATGCCGTGGAGAGGAGCCCGTCATGAGCAGTTCTTC.